The 25 T cell receptor beta chains presented below share a single source sample, sequenced in a study of shared clonotypes between healthy human individuals. Sequencing used immunoSEQ multiplex PCR; TCRdb keeps in-frame clones, though not all of them. This table has roughly 1,600,000 clones, around 98.5% appearing once. Source material: naive CD4+ T cells sorted from blood. Subset: CD45RA+ positively selected. The receptor source for this set is a man aged 25-45 years in good health.

V and J are TRBV20-1 and TRBJ2-5, with D unresolved. CDR1 DFQATT and CDR2 SNEGSKA come from the germline V gene (reference sequence). There are 11 residues in the CDR3. Trimming cost V 7 bases and J 1 base, with 7 bases left between them. The chain's CDR3 is CSGASQETQYF. DNA of the CDR3: TGCAGTGGGGCTTCCCAAGAGACCCAGTACTTC.

The chain carries TRBV11-3 and TRBJ2-4; maybe TRBD1 (5 bases). There are 12 residues in the CDR3. With 2 bases removed from V and 11 bases from J, the gap between germline ends came to 10 bases. Germline CDR1 and CDR2: SGHNT and YENEEA. CDR3 residues: CASSLYSRVQYF. The CDR3 DNA reads TGTGCCAGCAGCTTATACTCCAGGGTTCAGTACTTC.

V gene TRBV2 combines with J gene TRBJ1-2; a weak D match, TRBD1 (6 bases). The CDR3 extends over 16 amino acids. Deletions cut 2 bases from V and 2 bases from J, with 15 bases between. In germline, CDR1 is SNHLY, CDR2 FYNNEI. The CDR3 sequence: CASSETQTGVNYGYTF. As DNA, the CDR3 is TGTGCCAGCAGTGAAACTCAGACAGGAGTCAACTATGGCTACACCTTC.

CDR3 amino acids: CASSFRGGGEAFF. The CDR3, as DNA: TGTGCCAGCAGCTTTAGGGGAGGAGGTGAAGCTTTCTTT. V gene TRBV7-2 combines with J gene TRBJ1-1, with D perhaps matching TRBD1 (5 bases). CDR3 length equals 13 residues. Germline values: CDR1 SGHTA, CDR2 FQGNSA. The V and J ends lost 3 bases and 7 bases respectively, with 12 bases between them.

The CDR3 region has the DNA TGTGCCATCAAGAGGGACACAGATACGCAGTATTTT. Protein: CAIKRDTDTQYF. The chain combines TRBV10-3 with TRBJ2-3, with D maybe TRBD2 (5 bases). From germline, CDR1 is ENHRY and CDR2 SYGVKD. This CDR3 region has 12 residues. V was pared by 7 bases and J by 2 bases, with 7 bases between.

The chain recombines TRBV28 with TRBJ2-7; D perhaps matches TRBD1 (5 bases). The ends were cut back, 5 bases at V and 2 bases at J, with 13 bases in the middle. Germline-derived CDR1 and CDR2 are MDHEN and SYDVKM. The CDR3 runs to 14 residues. This CDR3 reads CASSGTDSTYEQYF. The CDR3 DNA follows: TGTGCCAGCAGTGGAACAGACAGTACCTACGAGCAGTACTTC.

As concerns this clone: Different DNA sequences within this sample yield the same CDR3. CDR3 loop: CASSLETSYNEQFF. In DNA form, the CDR3 reads TGTGCCAGCAGCTTGGAGACTAGCTACAATGAGCAGTTCTTC. This chain links TRBV5-4 with TRBJ2-1; D may be TRBD2 (6 bases). This CDR3 spans 14 amino acids. Germline V lookup: CDR1 SGHNT, CDR2 YYREEE (reference sequence). The V and J ends lost 0 bases and 3 bases respectively, with 7 bases between them.

This chain links TRBV5-1 with TRBJ2-1, with no clear D. Germline assignment: CDR1 SGHRS and CDR2 YFSETQ. Trimming took off 2 bases at V and 3 bases at J, with 12 bases between the two ends. The CDR3 runs 15 residues. CDR3 coding DNA: TGCGCCAGCAGCTTAATAGGGTTACTCTACAATGAGCAGTTCTTC. This encodes CASSLIGLLYNEQFF.

This clone was found once. This rearrangement joins TRBV7-2 to TRBJ1-3; no reliable D call. The V end was cut by 3 bases, the J end by 0 bases, with 9 bases between. The CDR3 has 15 amino acids. In germline, CDR1 is SGHTA, CDR2 FQGNSA. CDR3 sequence: CASSFSSASGNTIYF. In DNA form, the CDR3 reads TGTGCCAGCAGCTTTAGTTCGGCCTCTGGAAACACCATATATTTT. The variable domain in full, with the rest retrieved from reference TRBV7-2 and TRBJ1-3, is GAGVSQSPSNKVTEKGKDVELRCDPISGHTALYWYRQSLGQGLEFLIYFQGNSAPDKSGLPSDRFSAERTGGSVSTLTIQRTQQEDSAVYLCASSFSSASGNTIYFGEGSWLTVV.

This rearrangement joins TRBV5-6 to TRBJ1-3; D not resolved. The CDR3 loop spans 14 amino acids. V was clipped by 2 bases and J by 4 bases, with 10 bases between them. Germline values: CDR1 SGHDT, CDR2 YYEEEE. CDR3 protein: CASSFGGRGNTIYF. CDR3 DNA sequence: TGTGCCAGCAGCTTTGGCGGGCGCGGAAACACCATATATTTT.

The rearrangement joins TRBV5-1 to TRBJ2-4; D possibly uses TRBD1 or TRBD2 (5 bases each). Germline assignment: CDR1 SGHRS and CDR2 YFSETQ. This CDR3 comprises 13 residues. V shed 4 bases and J shed 8 bases, with 13 bases lying between them. CDR3 bases: TGCGCCAGCAGCGACGGACTGGGGGACATTCAGTACTTC. It specifies CASSDGLGDIQYF. The full variable domain, completed using reference TRBV5-1 and TRBJ2-4, is KAGVTQTPRYLIKTRGQQVTLSCSPISGHRSVSWYQQTPGQGLQFLFEYFSETQRNKGNFPGRFSGRQFSNSRSEMNVSTLELGDSALYLCASSDGLGDIQYFGAGTRLSVL.

In the case of this clone: Additional DNA sequences in this sample encode the identical CDR3. The rearrangement uses TRBV29-1 and TRBJ2-5; D is possibly TRBD2 (5 bases). V lost 6 bases and J lost 4, with 9 bases in between. CDR3 length: 11 residues. Germline V CDR1 and CDR2: SQVTM, ANQGSEA. CDR3 nucleotide sequence: TGCAGCGTCCGCGGAGGAGAGACCCAGTACTTC. As protein: CSVRGGETQYF.

J is TRBJ2-1 and V is TRBV9; D is perhaps TRBD2 (6 bases). The V gene lost 2 bases and the J gene lost 0 bases, with 12 bases spanning the gap. CDR3 length: 16 amino acids. CDR1 is SGDLS, CDR2 YYNGEE, per germline. Here the CDR3 reads CASSVDYGSSYNEQFF. CDR3 bases: TGTGCCAGCAGCGTGGACTACGGAAGCTCCTACAATGAGCAGTTCTTC.

The chain combines TRBV7-9 with TRBJ2-2; a possible D gene is TRBD2 (6 bases). This CDR3 is built from 16 residues. Germline CDR1 reads SEHNR; CDR2 reads FQNEAQ (reference sequence). Deletions cut 2 bases from V and 7 bases from J, with 17 bases between. CDR3 residues: CASSLSGTPVGGELFF. The CDR3 DNA reads as TGTGCCAGCAGCTTATCCGGGACTCCGGTGGGCGGGGAGCTGTTTTTT.

The gene calls are TRBV10-2 and TRBJ2-2, with D maybe TRBD1 (6 bases). V was cut by 4 bases and J by 7 bases, with 10 bases left in between. The CDR3 runs to 13 residues. The germline V gene has CDR1 WSHSY and CDR2 SAAADI. DNA of the CDR3: TGCGCCAGCAGTGGGACAGAAGGCGGGGAGCTGTTTTTT. It translates to CASSGTEGGELFF.

This clone showed up just once. Other DNA sequences from this sample encode an identical CDR3 as well. This chain connects TRBV18 to TRBJ2-7, with TRBD1 as a possible D gene (6 bases). Germline CDR1 is KGHSH and CDR2 is LQKENI. The CDR3 runs 14 residues. V was trimmed by 3 bases and J by 2 bases, leaving 11 bases between them. The CDR3 region is CASSPKQGTYEQYF. In nucleotides, the CDR3 is TGTGCCAGCTCACCGAAACAGGGTACCTACGAGCAGTACTTC. The entire variable domain, with the rest obtained from reference TRBV18 and TRBJ2-7, is as follows: NAGVMQNPRHLVRRRGQEARLRCSPMKGHSHVYWYRQLPEEGLKFMVYLQKENIIDESGMPKERFSAEFPKEGPSILRIQQVVRGDSAAYFCASSPKQGTYEQYFGPGTRLTVT.

This chain uses TRBV15 with TRBJ1-4; D unclear. V was pared by 0 bases and J by 8 bases, with 7 bases between. Looked up from germline, CDR1 is LNHNV and CDR2 is YYDKDF (reference sequence). The CDR3 loop spans 13 amino acids. For the CDR3, the DNA is TGTGCCACCAGCAGAGATTCGACAGAAAAACTGTTTTTT. It codes for CATSRDSTEKLFF.

The chain has TRBV2 and TRBJ1-5; 8 positions match TRBD1. Germline V gene lookup returns CDR1 SNHLY and CDR2 FYNNEI. The CDR3 sequence is 14 residues long. V lost 7 bases to trimming and J lost 6 bases; unmatched junction nucleotides: 8. In DNA form, the CDR3 reads TGTGCCAGCACCCAGGGGGCGGTAGGTCAGCCCCAGCATTTT. The encoded protein is CASTQGAVGQPQHF.

V gene TRBV28 combines with J gene TRBJ2-1; no reliable D call. Per the germline V gene, CDR1 is MDHEN and CDR2 is SYDVKM. The CDR3 runs 15 residues. V was clipped by 6 bases and J by 6 bases, with 18 bases between them. Here the CDR3 reads CASSPDLAALNEQFF. DNA of the CDR3: TGTGCCAGCAGCCCCGACTTGGCCGCCCTCAATGAGCAGTTCTTC.

Details on this clone: Other DNA sequences in this specimen translate into the identical CDR3. The chain employs TRBV20-1 and TRBJ2-7; possible D gene TRBD2, 5 bases. The CDR3 spans 11 residues. Trimming removed 5 bases from V and 4 bases from J, with 9 bases in between. The germline gives CDR1 DFQATT, CDR2 SNEGSKA (reference sequence). CDR3 in DNA: TGCAGTGCTGCACTAGTTTACGAGCAGTACTTC. As protein: CSAALVYEQYF.

The chain recombines TRBV4-3 with TRBJ1-4; 10 positions match TRBD1. After removal of 3 bases from V and 6 bases from J, the junction contained 7 bases not matched to a gene. The germline V gene encodes CDR1 LGHNA and CDR2 YSLEER. The CDR3 is made up of 16 amino acids. The CDR3 protein is CASSQTLGTGDEKLFF. CDR3 nucleotide sequence: TGCGCCAGCAGCCAGACCCTCGGGACAGGGGATGAAAAACTGTTTTTT.

The gene calls are TRBV7-2 and TRBJ2-5; no reliable D call. Trimming shortened V by 0 bases and J by 1 base, and 12 bases separated the two germline ends. The CDR3 is made up of 16 amino acids. The germline CDR1 and CDR2 sequences are SGHTA and FQGNSA. CDR3 bases: TGTGCCAGCAGCTTAGCAGCGACGGCAATCCAAGAGACCCAGTACTTC. It specifies CASSLAATAIQETQYF.

This clone appeared once. The chain carries TRBV28 and TRBJ2-3; D is uncertain. This CDR3 comprises 15 residues. The V gene's germline CDR1 is MDHEN and CDR2 SYDVKM. V was clipped by 2 bases and J by 2 bases, with 11 bases between them. DNA for the CDR3: TGTGCCAGCAGTTTAACCCTCGAGGTCACAGATACGCAGTATTTT. Its protein is CASSLTLEVTDTQYF.

This clone has only one observation. This chain's CDR3 is CASKGINYGYTF. The CDR3 DNA sequence: TGCGCCAGCAAAGGGATTAACTATGGCTACACCTTC. V is TRBV10-1 and J is TRBJ1-2; D gene unclear. The CDR3 contains 12 residues. Trimming took 7 bases from V and 1 from J, leaving 7 bases between them. Germline CDR1 WNHNN, CDR2 SYGVQD (reference sequence).

A remark on this clone: Other DNA variants within this sample encode the same CDR3. The chain is built from TRBV2 and TRBJ2-7; 7 nucleotides agree with TRBD1. Per the germline V gene, CDR1 is SNHLY and CDR2 is FYNNEI. V shed 9 bases, J shed 0 bases, and the junction held 5 bases outside the gene matches. The length of the CDR3 is 13 residues. CDR3 in DNA: TGTGCCAGTCGCAGGGACAGCTCCTACGAGCAGTACTTC. Its translation: CASRRDSSYEQYF.